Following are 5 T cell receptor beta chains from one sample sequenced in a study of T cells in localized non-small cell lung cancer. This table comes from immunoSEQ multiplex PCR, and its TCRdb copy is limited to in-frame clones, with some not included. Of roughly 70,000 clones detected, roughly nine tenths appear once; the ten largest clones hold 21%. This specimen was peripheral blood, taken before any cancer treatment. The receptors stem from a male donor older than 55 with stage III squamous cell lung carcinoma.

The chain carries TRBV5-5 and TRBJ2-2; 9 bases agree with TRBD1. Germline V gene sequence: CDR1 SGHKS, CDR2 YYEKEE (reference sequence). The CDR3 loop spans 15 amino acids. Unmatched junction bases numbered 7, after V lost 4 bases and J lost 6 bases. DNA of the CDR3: TGTGCCAGCAGCGAACAGGGGGCCTTGTCCGGGGAGCTGTTTTTT. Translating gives CASSEQGALSGELFF. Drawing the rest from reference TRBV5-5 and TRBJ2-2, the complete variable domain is DAGVTQSPTHLIKTRGQQVTLRCSPISGHKSVSWYQQVLGQGPQFIFQYYEKEERGRGNFPDRFSARQFPNYSSELNVNALLLGDSALYLCASSEQGALSGELFFGEGSRLTVL.

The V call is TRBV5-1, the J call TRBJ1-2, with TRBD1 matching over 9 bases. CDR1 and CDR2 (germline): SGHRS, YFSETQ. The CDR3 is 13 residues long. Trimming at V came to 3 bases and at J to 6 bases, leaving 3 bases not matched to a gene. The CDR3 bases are TGCGCCAGCAGCTGGGGACAGGGCGATGGCTACACCTTC. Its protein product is CASSWGQGDGYTF.

DNA for the CDR3: TGTGCCAGCAGTTACTCCAAGGGGTTCCTCGCTGAAGCTTTCTTT. Encoded protein: CASSYSKGFLAEAFF. V and J are TRBV6-6 and TRBJ1-1, with TRBD1 as a possible D gene (5 bases). In germline, CDR1 is MNHNY, CDR2 SVGAGI (reference sequence). CDR3 length: 15 amino acids. Trimming pared 0 bases from V and 6 bases from J, leaving 14 bases between.

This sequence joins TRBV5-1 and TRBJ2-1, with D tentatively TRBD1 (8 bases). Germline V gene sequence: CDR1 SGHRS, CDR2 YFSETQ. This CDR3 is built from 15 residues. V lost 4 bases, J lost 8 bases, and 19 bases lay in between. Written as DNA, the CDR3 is TGCGCCAGCAGCACAGGGGGGGCTTATCGGTATGAGCAGTTCTTC. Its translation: CASSTGGAYRYEQFF.

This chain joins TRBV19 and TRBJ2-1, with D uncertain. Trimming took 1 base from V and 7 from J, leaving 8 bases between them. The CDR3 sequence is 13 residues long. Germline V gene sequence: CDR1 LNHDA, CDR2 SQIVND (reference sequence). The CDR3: CASSIVARNEQFF. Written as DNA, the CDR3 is TGTGCCAGTAGTATAGTTGCCAGGAATGAGCAGTTCTTC.